The present entry profiles one T cell receptor beta chain with its context. The sample is drawn from a study of T cell changes during pregnancy in multiple sclerosis. Data came from immunoSEQ multiplex PCR; TCRdb stores just in-frame clones and leaves some out. The sample yields some 41,000 clones, 80% to 90% seen once. Germline V gene sequence: CDR1 SNHLY, CDR2 FYNNEI. The CDR3 loop spans 12 amino acids. V lost 5 bases to trimming and J lost 4 bases, with 9 bases between them. The receptor comes from a female donor with multiple sclerosis, enrolled in a pregnancy study. The chain combines TRBV2 with TRBJ2-7; maybe TRBD1 (5 bases). This material consisted of CD4+ T cells from peripheral blood mononuclear cells, taken after pregnancy. CDR3 nucleotide sequence: TGTGCCAGCAGTTTCAGGGTTTACGAGCAGTACTTC. Its protein product is CASSFRVYEQYF. The entire variable domain, with the rest obtained from reference TRBV2 and TRBJ2-7, is as follows: EPEVTQTPSHQVTQMGQEVILRCVPISNHLYFYWYRQILGQKVEFLVSFYNNEISEKSEIFDDQFSVERPDGSNFTLKIRSTKLEDSAMYFCASSFRVYEQYFGPGTRLTVT.